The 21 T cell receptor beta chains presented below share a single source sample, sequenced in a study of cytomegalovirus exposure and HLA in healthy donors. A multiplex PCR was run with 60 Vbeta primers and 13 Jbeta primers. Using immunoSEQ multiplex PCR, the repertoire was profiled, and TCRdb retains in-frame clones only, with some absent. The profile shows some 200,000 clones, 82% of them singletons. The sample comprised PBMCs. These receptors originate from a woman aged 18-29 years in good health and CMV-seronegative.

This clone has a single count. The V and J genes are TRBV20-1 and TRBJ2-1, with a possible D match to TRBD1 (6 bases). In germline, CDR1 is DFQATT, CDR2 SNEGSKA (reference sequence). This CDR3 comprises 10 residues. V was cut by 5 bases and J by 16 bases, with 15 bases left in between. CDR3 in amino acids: CSASTGSEFF. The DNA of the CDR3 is TGCAGTGCTTCAACAGGGTCGGAATTCTTC.

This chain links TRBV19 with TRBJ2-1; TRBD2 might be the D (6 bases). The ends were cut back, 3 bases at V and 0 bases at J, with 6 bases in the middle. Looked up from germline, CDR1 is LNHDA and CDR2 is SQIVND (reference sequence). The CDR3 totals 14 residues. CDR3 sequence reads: CASSMTSSYNEQFF. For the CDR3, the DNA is TGTGCCAGTAGTATGACTAGCTCCTACAATGAGCAGTTCTTC.

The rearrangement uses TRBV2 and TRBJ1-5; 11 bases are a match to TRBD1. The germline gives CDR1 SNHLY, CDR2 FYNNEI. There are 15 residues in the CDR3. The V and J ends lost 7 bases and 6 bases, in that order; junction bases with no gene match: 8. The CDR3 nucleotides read TGTGCCAGCACCAGGGGACAGGGGGTAGGTCAGCCCCAGCATTTT. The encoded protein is CASTRGQGVGQPQHF.

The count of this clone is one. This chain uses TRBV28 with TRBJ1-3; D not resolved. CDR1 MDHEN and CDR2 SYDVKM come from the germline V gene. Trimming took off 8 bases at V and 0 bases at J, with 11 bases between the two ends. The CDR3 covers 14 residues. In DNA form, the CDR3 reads TGTGCCAGCGACTCTGGGTTCTCTGGAAACACCATATATTTT. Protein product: CASDSGFSGNTIYF.

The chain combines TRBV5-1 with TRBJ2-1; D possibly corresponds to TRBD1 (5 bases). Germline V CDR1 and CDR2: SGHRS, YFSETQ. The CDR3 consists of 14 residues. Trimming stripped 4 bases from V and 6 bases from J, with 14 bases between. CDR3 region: CASSPLSRVNEQFF. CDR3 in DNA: TGCGCCAGCAGCCCCCTAAGCAGGGTCAATGAGCAGTTCTTC.

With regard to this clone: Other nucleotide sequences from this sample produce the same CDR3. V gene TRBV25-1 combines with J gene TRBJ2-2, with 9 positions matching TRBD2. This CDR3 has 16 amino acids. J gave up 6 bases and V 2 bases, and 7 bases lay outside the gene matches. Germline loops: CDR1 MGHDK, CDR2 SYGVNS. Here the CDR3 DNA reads TGTGCCAGCAGTGAAGGAGTAGCGGGAGACCCCGGGGAGCTGTTTTTT. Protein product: CASSEGVAGDPGELFF.

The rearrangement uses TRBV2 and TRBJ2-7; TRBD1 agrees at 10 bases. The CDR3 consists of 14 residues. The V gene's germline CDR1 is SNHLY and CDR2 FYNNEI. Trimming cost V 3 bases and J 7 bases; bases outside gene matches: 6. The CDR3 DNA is TGTGCCAGCAGTGAGCGGGACAGGGGACGGGAGCAGTACTTC. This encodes CASSERDRGREQYF.

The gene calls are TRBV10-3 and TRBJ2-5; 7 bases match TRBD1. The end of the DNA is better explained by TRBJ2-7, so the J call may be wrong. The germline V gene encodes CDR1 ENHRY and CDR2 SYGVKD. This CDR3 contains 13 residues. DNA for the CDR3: TGTGCCACCTGGACAGGTGGTATCGACGAGCAGTACTTC. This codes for CATWTGGIDEQYF.

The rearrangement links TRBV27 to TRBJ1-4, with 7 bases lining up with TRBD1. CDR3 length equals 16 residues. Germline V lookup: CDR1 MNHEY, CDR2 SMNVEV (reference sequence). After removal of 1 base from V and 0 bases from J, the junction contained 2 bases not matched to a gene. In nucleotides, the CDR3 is TGTGCCAGCAGTTTATTGGGGACAGCAACTAATGAAAAACTGTTTTTT. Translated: CASSLLGTATNEKLFF.

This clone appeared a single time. The CDR3 bases are TGTGCCAGCAGCTTGGCCGGGAGAACAGCGCCTCCCTACGAGCAGTACTTC. As protein: CASSLAGRTAPPYEQYF. The J gene is TRBJ2-7, the V gene TRBV5-5, with TRBD2 as a possible D gene (6 bases). The CDR3 totals 17 residues. CDR1 is SGHKS and CDR2 is YYEKEE in the germline V gene (reference sequence). V was pared by 0 bases and J by 2 bases, with 18 bases between.

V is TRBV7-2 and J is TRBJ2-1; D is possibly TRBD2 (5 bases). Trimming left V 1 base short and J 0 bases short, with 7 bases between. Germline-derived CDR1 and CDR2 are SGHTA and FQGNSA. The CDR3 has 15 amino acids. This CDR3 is CASSLVGSSYNEQFF. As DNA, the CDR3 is TGTGCCAGCAGCTTAGTTGGGAGCTCCTACAATGAGCAGTTCTTC.

DNA for the CDR3: TGTGCCAGCATGCGGTCAGATACGCAGTATTTT. It encodes CASMRSDTQYF. The V gene is TRBV7-2, the J gene TRBJ2-3; no clear D. With 7 bases removed from V and 4 bases from J, the gap between germline ends came to 6 bases. There are 11 residues in the CDR3. Germline V gives CDR1 SGHTA, CDR2 FQGNSA. The entire variable domain, with the rest obtained from reference TRBV7-2 and TRBJ2-3, is as follows: GAGVSQSPSNKVTEKGKDVELRCDPISGHTALYWYRQSLGQGLEFLIYFQGNSAPDKSGLPSDRFSAERTGGSVSTLTIQRTQQEDSAVYLCASMRSDTQYFGPGTRLTVL.

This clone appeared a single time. The DNA of the CDR3 is TGTGCCAGCAGCGTAGGCCCAGGGGAATATGGCTACACCTTC. Amino acid sequence: CASSVGPGEYGYTF. The chain joins TRBV9 to TRBJ1-2, with D possibly being TRBD1 (6 bases). V was pared by 0 bases and J by 5 bases, with 11 bases between. The CDR3 spans 14 residues. Germline lookup yields CDR1 SGDLS and CDR2 YYNGEE.

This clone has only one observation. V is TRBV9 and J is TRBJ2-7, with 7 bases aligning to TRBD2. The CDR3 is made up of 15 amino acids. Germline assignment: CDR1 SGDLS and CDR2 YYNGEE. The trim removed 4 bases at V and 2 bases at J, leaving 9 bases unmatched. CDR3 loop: CASSPQKRGPYEQYF. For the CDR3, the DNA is TGTGCCAGCAGCCCCCAAAAGCGGGGCCCCTACGAGCAGTACTTC.

The CDR3 DNA reads as TGTGCCAGCAGCTCATGGGACAGTCACAATGGCTACACCTTC. This translates into CASSSWDSHNGYTF. The chain is built from TRBV9 and TRBJ1-2, with 7 bases aligning to TRBD1. This CDR3 is built from 14 residues. Germline CDR1 and CDR2: SGDLS and YYNGEE. After removal of 4 bases from V and 6 bases from J, the junction contained 9 bases not matched to a gene. Drawing the rest from reference TRBV9 and TRBJ1-2, the complete variable domain is DSGVTQTPKHLITATGQRVTLRCSPRSGDLSVYWYQQSLDQGLQFLIQYYNGEERAKGNILERFSAQQFPDLHSELNLSSLELGDSALYFCASSSWDSHNGYTFGSGTRLTVV.

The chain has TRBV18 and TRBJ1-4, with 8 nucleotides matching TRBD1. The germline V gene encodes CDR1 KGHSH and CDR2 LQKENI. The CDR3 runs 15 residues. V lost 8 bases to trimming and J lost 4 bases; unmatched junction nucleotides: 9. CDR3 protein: CASRGTGGINEKLFF. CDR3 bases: TGTGCCAGCCGTGGAACAGGGGGAATTAATGAAAAACTGTTTTTT.

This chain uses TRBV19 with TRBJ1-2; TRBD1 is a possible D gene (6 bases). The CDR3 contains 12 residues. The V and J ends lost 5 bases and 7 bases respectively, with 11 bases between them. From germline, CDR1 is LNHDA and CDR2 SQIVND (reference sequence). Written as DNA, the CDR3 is TGTGCCAGTAGTCCCAGGGGCGGTGGCTACACCTTC. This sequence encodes CASSPRGGGYTF.

CDR3 sequence: CASGGGRSANEQFF. CDR3 bases: TGTGCTAGCGGTGGGGGCAGGTCGGCCAATGAGCAGTTCTTC. The chain combines TRBV12-5 with TRBJ2-1; tentative D call: TRBD1 (6 bases). There are 14 residues in the CDR3. With 9 bases removed from V and 6 bases from J, the gap between germline ends came to 18 bases. Germline CDR1 LGHNT, CDR2 FRNRAP.

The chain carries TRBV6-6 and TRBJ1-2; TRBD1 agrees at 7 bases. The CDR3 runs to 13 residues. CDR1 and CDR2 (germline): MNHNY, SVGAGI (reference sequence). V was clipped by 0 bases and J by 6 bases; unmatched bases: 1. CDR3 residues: CASSYSGTDGYTF. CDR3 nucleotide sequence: TGTGCCAGCAGTTACTCGGGGACAGATGGCTACACCTTC.

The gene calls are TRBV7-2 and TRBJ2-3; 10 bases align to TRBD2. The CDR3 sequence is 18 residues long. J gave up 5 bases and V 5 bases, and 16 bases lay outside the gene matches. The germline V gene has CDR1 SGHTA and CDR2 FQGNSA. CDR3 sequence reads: CASSRWGVAGGQEDTQYF. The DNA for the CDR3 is TGTGCCAGCAGCCGATGGGGAGTAGCGGGAGGCCAGGAAGATACGCAGTATTTT.

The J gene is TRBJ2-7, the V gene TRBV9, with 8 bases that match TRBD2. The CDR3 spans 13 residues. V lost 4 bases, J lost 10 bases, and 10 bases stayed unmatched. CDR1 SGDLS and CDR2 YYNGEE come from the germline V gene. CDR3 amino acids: CASSLSGGRDQYF. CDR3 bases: TGTGCCAGCAGCCTCAGCGGGGGCCGGGATCAGTACTTC.